The 7 T cell receptor beta chains in this list originate from one sample, sequenced in a study of cytomegalovirus exposure and HLA in healthy donors. With 60 Vbeta and 13 Jbeta primers, the PCR was carried out. Measured with immunoSEQ multiplex PCR; TCRdb has only the in-frame clones, and not every one. This table has about 160,000 clones, under 75% appearing once. The material sequenced was PBMCs. The receptors come from an older woman in good health and CMV-seropositive.

This clone was detected once. The V gene is TRBV5-6, the J gene TRBJ2-7; D is unclear. V dropped 1 base and J dropped 6 bases, with 14 bases sitting between them. CDR3 length: 14 amino acids. Germline CDR1 reads SGHDT; CDR2 reads YYEEEE. In nucleotides, the CDR3 is TGTGCCAGCAGCTTGTTAGCAGAAGGATCCGAGCAGTACTTC. It encodes CASSLLAEGSEQYF.

This clone has a handful of counts. The V call is TRBV9, the J call TRBJ2-5; the match to TRBD2 covers 12 bases. CDR1 and CDR2 from the germline V gene are SGDLS and YYNGEE. V lost 4 bases to trimming and J lost 3 bases; unmatched junction nucleotides: 1. The CDR3 has 14 residues. CDR3 amino acids: CASSRTSGKETQYF. The CDR3 bases are TGTGCCAGCAGCCGGACTAGCGGGAAAGAGACCCAGTACTTC.

The chain carries TRBV28 and TRBJ2-3; TRBD2 matches 7 bases. This CDR3 comprises 15 residues. V was clipped by 2 bases and J by 1 base; unmatched bases: 3. Germline CDR1 is MDHEN and CDR2 is SYDVKM. The DNA for the CDR3 is TGTGCCAGCAGTTTAGGGGGAGGGGGCACAGATACGCAGTATTTT. Protein: CASSLGGGGTDTQYF.

This chain uses TRBV27 with TRBJ1-1; D gene ambiguous. Trimming shortened V by 3 bases and J by 0 bases, and 11 bases separated the two germline ends. The CDR3 runs 15 residues. Germline V CDR1 and CDR2: MNHEY, SMNVEV (reference sequence). CDR3 bases: TGTGCCAGCAGTTTGAGGGAGGCCCTGAACACTGAAGCTTTCTTT. It specifies CASSLREALNTEAFF.

The chain uses TRBV7-6 and TRBJ1-1; TRBD1 is a possible D gene (6 bases). V was cut by 6 bases and J by 0 bases, with 11 bases left in between. CDR3 length: 14 amino acids. Germline CDR1 reads SGHVS; CDR2 reads FNYEAQ. The CDR3 nucleotides are TGTGCCAGCAGTTCAACAGGGTTGAACACTGAAGCTTTCTTT. It specifies CASSSTGLNTEAFF.

The chain combines TRBV2 with TRBJ1-4; D remains ambiguous. Trimming pared 5 bases from V and 7 bases from J, leaving 8 bases between. Germline CDR1 and CDR2: SNHLY and FYNNEI. This CDR3 spans 12 amino acids. The CDR3 DNA is TGTGCCAGCAGTCTAACCGTTGAAAAACTGTTTTTT. Its protein is CASSLTVEKLFF.

This clone was counted between two and nine times. J is TRBJ2-7 and V is TRBV6-5; D uncertain. CDR3 length equals 14 residues. With 5 bases removed from V and 2 bases from J, the gap between germline ends came to 13 bases. The V gene's germline CDR1 is MNHEY and CDR2 SVGAGI. In nucleotides, the CDR3 is TGTGCCAGCAGTAGTCAGCAGGATGCCTACGAGCAGTACTTC. It yields the protein CASSSQQDAYEQYF.